This entry lists 5 T cell receptor beta chains sequenced from one sample in a study of human T cells and chemical hapten exposure. Each CDR3 protein is one row after TCRdb ran MiXCR on the RACE reads. Here the sample spans about 95,000 distinct CDR3 sequences, roughly 11% being singletons. The time point denotes: patch test 2, 6 weeks after DPC sensitization. Treatment: therapeutic diphenylcyclopropenone sensitization with weekly scalp DPC. Sequencing was performed on whole blood, taken in connection with sensitization to the hapten diphenylcyclopropenone (DPC). The receptors here all came from a woman in her 40s with alopecia areata. Some clones in this sample may be carry-over from other donors' samples.

This clonotype was seen a few times. The gene calls are TRBV28 and TRBJ2-7, with D uncertain. This CDR3 comprises 13 residues. V lost 4 bases and J lost 4, with 11 bases in between. The germline V gene has CDR1 MDHEN and CDR2 SYDVKM. CDR3 DNA: TGTGCCAGCAGTTCATACCCCATTTACGAGCAGTACTTC. Protein product: CASSSYPIYEQYF.

CDR3 loop: CASSLQTGNEQFF. CDR3 nucleotides: TGTGCCAGCAGTCTTCAGACAGGCAATGAGCAGTTCTTC. The J gene is TRBJ2-1, the V gene TRBV27; tentative D call: TRBD1 (6 bases). The germline V gene encodes CDR1 MNHEY and CDR2 SMNVEV (reference sequence). The CDR3 totals 13 residues. V was trimmed by 5 bases and J by 6 bases, leaving 11 bases between them.

V is TRBV7-6 and J is TRBJ2-1; D tentatively fits TRBD1 or TRBD2 (6 bases each). Trimming cost V 6 bases and J 7 bases, with 13 bases left between them. CDR3 length: 13 amino acids. From germline, CDR1 is SGHVS and CDR2 FNYEAQ. CDR3 protein: CASSRSGQNEQFF. The DNA of the CDR3 is TGTGCCAGCAGTCGTAGCGGACAGAATGAGCAGTTCTTC.

The chain carries TRBV6-2 or TRBV6-3 and TRBJ2-7; 8 positions agree with TRBD2. This CDR3 has 16 residues. V shed 7 bases, J shed 0 bases, and the junction held 11 bases outside the gene matches. Germline lookup yields CDR1 MNHEY and CDR2 SVGEGT. The CDR3 loop is CASTLTLAGSSYEQYF. The CDR3, as DNA: TGTGCCAGCACCCTTACCTTAGCGGGGAGCTCCTACGAGCAGTACTTC.

This clonotype was seen a handful of times. This chain connects TRBV5-5 to TRBJ1-5, with D tentatively TRBD1 (5 bases). The length of the CDR3 is 14 residues. Germline loops: CDR1 SGHKS, CDR2 YYEKEE (reference sequence). V shed 0 bases and J shed 4 bases, with 8 bases lying between them. The CDR3 spells CASSLAGENQPQHF. CDR3 DNA sequence: TGTGCCAGCAGCTTGGCGGGGGAAAATCAGCCCCAGCATTTT.